This T cell receptor (beta chain) was obtained from a study of OX40 agonist ivuxolimab in advanced cancers. Libraries were prepared by immunoSEQ multiplex PCR; TCRdb keeps only in-frame clonotypes and omits some of them. The sample holds approximately 15,000 clones, approximately 60% seen once. Trimming cost V 3 bases and J 0 bases, with 6 bases left between them. This CDR3 comprises 14 residues. The germline V gene has CDR1 SGHDT and CDR2 YYEEEE. Patients with autoimmune history or systemic immunosuppression were excluded. This TCR came from an adult with an advanced solid tumor such as melanoma, head and neck, liver or kidney cancer. The material was CD4+ or CD8+ T cells sorted from blood, obtained in a trial of the OX40 agonist ivuxolimab. The rearrangement links TRBV5-6 to TRBJ1-4, with unresolved D. CDR3 bases: TGTGCCAGCAGCTCCGAGACAACTAATGAAAAACTGTTTTTT. Translation: CASSSETTNEKLFF.